These 20 T cell receptor beta chains originate from one sample sequenced in a study of T cells in Graves' hyperthyroidism and ophthalmopathy. Amplified TCR beta CDR3 regions derived from RNA transcripts. The HTBI set primed first-round TCR CDR3 RT-PCR. Each CDR3 protein is one row after TCRdb ran MiXCR on the multiplex PCR reads. The table has hundreds of thousands of distinct CDR3 sequences, 14% seen once. The sequenced sample consisted of blood. These receptors were collected from a woman aged 18-29 years with Graves' hyperthyroidism.

This clonotype was seen more than once but under ten times. This chain uses TRBV9 with TRBJ1-5; D call uncertain. The germline V and J ends were trimmed by 3 bases and 5 bases, with 15 bases remaining between them. The CDR3 is 15 residues long. Germline values: CDR1 SGDLS, CDR2 YYNGEE. The CDR3 DNA is TGTGCCAGCAGCGAGGAGTCAAGCCCCCATCAGCCCCAGCATTTT. It specifies CASSEESSPHQPQHF.

At least ten counts were recorded for this clonotype. The V call is TRBV11-2, the J call TRBJ2-5; 13 bases are a match to TRBD2. This CDR3 contains 18 residues. J lost 5 bases, V lost 5 bases, and 14 bases had no gene match. Per the germline V gene, CDR1 is SGHAT and CDR2 is FQNNGV. CDR3 residues: CASSPGLAGALTGETQYF. CDR3 coding DNA: TGTGCCAGCAGCCCCGGACTAGCGGGAGCCCTCACGGGGGAGACCCAGTACTTC.

This clonotype occurred many times. The rearrangement links TRBV6-1 to TRBJ2-7, with 12 bases identical to TRBD2. Trimming removed 5 bases from V and 2 bases from J; junction bases left unmatched: 4. The CDR3 is made up of 15 amino acids. Germline V gives CDR1 MNHNS, CDR2 SASEGT. The CDR3 protein is CASSRASGRAYEQYF. CDR3 in DNA: TGTGCCAGCAGTAGAGCTAGCGGGAGGGCCTACGAGCAGTACTTC.

The chain couples TRBV7-2 to TRBJ2-5, with D unresolved. The CDR3 has 15 residues. Trimming removed 5 bases at V and 1 base at J, with 14 bases between. The germline gives CDR1 SGHTA, CDR2 FQGNSA. The CDR3 region is CASSPGPGLQETQYF. CDR3 DNA sequence: TGTGCCAGCAGCCCCGGCCCCGGGCTCCAAGAGACCCAGTACTTC.

This clonotype was recorded many times. V and J are TRBV12-3 or TRBV12-4 and TRBJ1-1; D not resolved. The CDR3 is 14 amino acids. The V end was cut by 6 bases, the J end by 10 bases, with 21 bases between. The DNA for the CDR3 is TGTGCCAGCAGCCAAAGCGGGATCCTTAAGGGAGCTTTCTTT. Translated, it gives CASSQSGILKGAFF.

This clonotype has more than one count but fewer than ten. The rearrangement links TRBV27 to TRBJ1-2; a possible D gene is TRBD1 (5 bases). V lost 6 bases to trimming and J lost 7 bases, with 15 bases between them. Per the germline V gene, CDR1 is MNHEY and CDR2 is SMNVEV (reference sequence). The CDR3 has 13 amino acids. Here the CDR3 reads CASRIQGEFGYTF. CDR3 nucleotide sequence: TGTGCCAGCAGAATTCAGGGCGAGTTTGGCTACACCTTC.

This clonotype was seen repeatedly, ten times or more. V and J are TRBV5-8 and TRBJ2-5; 7 bases map to TRBD1. The CDR3 sequence is 14 residues long. CDR1 SGHTS and CDR2 YDEGEE come from the germline V gene. The J segment lost 3 bases and the V segment lost 3 bases, leaving 5 bases of the junction unmatched. The CDR3 DNA reads TGTGCCAGCAGCTCCACAGGGGACGAAGAGACCCAGTACTTC. Amino acid sequence: CASSSTGDEETQYF.

This clonotype was found a few times. The chain is built from TRBV5-1 and TRBJ2-7, with TRBD2 matching over 12 bases. Germline CDR1 is SGHRS and CDR2 is YFSETQ. The trim removed 5 bases at V and 6 bases at J, leaving 12 bases unmatched. The CDR3 is made up of 16 amino acids. CDR3 bases: TGCGCCAGCAGAACCCGACTAGCGGGAGTCGGGGGCGAGCAGTACTTC. This gives the protein CASRTRLAGVGGEQYF.

This clonotype was counted many times. This chain uses TRBV20-1 with TRBJ1-2; D perhaps matches TRBD1 (5 bases). The CDR3 totals 16 residues. Germline CDR1 and CDR2: DFQATT and SNEGSKA (reference sequence). V was trimmed by 0 bases and J by 5 bases, leaving 19 bases between them. Here the CDR3 reads CSARDQHGRVVYGYTF. The CDR3 DNA sequence: TGCAGTGCTAGAGATCAACACGGCAGGGTAGTATATGGCTACACCTTC.

This clonotype was counted ten times or more. This chain joins TRBV2 and TRBJ2-6; no firm D call. The V end was cut by 3 bases, the J end by 2 bases, with 8 bases between. The germline CDR1 and CDR2 sequences are SNHLY and FYNNEI. The CDR3 totals 15 residues. The DNA for the CDR3 is TGTGCCAGCAGTGATGTACGGGCTGGGGCCAACGTCCTGACTTTC. It encodes CASSDVRAGANVLTF.

This clonotype was recorded at least ten times. The chain uses TRBV7-8 and TRBJ2-7, with 7 bases aligning to TRBD2. The CDR3 is 15 residues long. With 3 bases clipped from V and 4 bases from J, the junction kept 9 bases outside the gene matches. Per germline, CDR1 SGHVS and CDR2 FQNEAQ. The CDR3 sequence is CASSLRREGRYEQYF. CDR3 DNA: TGTGCCAGCAGCTTGCGGAGGGAGGGCCGGTACGAGCAGTACTTC.

This clonotype was observed many times. This chain links TRBV18 with TRBJ2-2; D not resolved. The CDR3 covers 15 residues. From germline, CDR1 is KGHSH and CDR2 LQKENI. Trimming cost V 5 bases and J 1 base, with 11 bases left between them. This CDR3 reads CASSETRRNTGELFF. The CDR3 DNA reads TGTGCCAGCTCAGAAACACGGCGGAACACCGGGGAGCTGTTTTTT.

This clonotype came up many times. The DNA for the CDR3 is TGTGCCTGGAGTGCCAGGGGGACCACTCGAGAGCAGTACTTC. It translates to CAWSARGTTREQYF. The V and J genes are TRBV30 and TRBJ2-7; 7 nucleotides agree with TRBD1. The CDR3 is 14 amino acids. Germline V CDR1 and CDR2: GTSNPN, SVGIG (reference sequence). The junction had 10 bases not matched to a gene; V was cut back by 1 base and J by 7 bases.

This clonotype occurred many times. The gene calls are TRBV3-1 and TRBJ1-1; 10 bases are shared with TRBD1. The germline CDR1 and CDR2 sequences are LGHDT and YNNKEL (reference sequence). Trimming cost V 7 bases and J 3 bases; bases outside gene matches: 5. The CDR3 consists of 14 residues. The CDR3 loop reads CASKAGQGYTEAFF. The CDR3, as DNA: TGTGCCAGCAAAGCGGGACAGGGGTACACTGAAGCTTTCTTT.

This clonotype was recorded many times. The V call is TRBV28, the J call TRBJ2-5; D gene ambiguous. V shed 4 bases and J shed 4 bases, with 7 bases lying between them. CDR3 size: 12 residues. CDR1 and CDR2 from the germline V gene are MDHEN and SYDVKM. The CDR3 is CASSSTVETQYF. The CDR3 DNA follows: TGTGCCAGCAGTTCAACCGTAGAGACCCAGTACTTC. Filled out from reference TRBV28 and TRBJ2-5, the complete variable domain reads DVKVTQSSRYLVKRTGEKVFLECVQDMDHENMFWYRQDPGLGLRLIYFSYDVKMKEKGDIPEGYSVSREKKERFSLILESASTNQTSMYLCASSSTVETQYFGPGTRLLVL.

The chain is built from TRBV12-3 or TRBV12-4 and TRBJ2-1; D unclear. The CDR3 sequence is 12 residues long. V lost 0 bases to trimming and J lost 8 bases, with 5 bases between them. CDR3 DNA: TGTGCCAGCAGTTTAGCTCGGTATGAGCAGTTCTTC. Protein: CASSLARYEQFF.

The rearrangement uses TRBV13 and TRBJ2-6; the D is unclear. The CDR3 covers 14 residues. Germline CDR1 reads PRHDT; CDR2 reads FYEKMQ (reference sequence). Trimming removed 2 bases at V and 3 bases at J, with 5 bases between. In DNA form, the CDR3 reads TGTGCCAGCAGCTTAAACCTTGGGGCCAACGTCCTGACTTTC. It is translated as CASSLNLGANVLTF.

In its sample, this clonotype was seen many times. The chain employs TRBV2 and TRBJ2-7; D perhaps matches TRBD2 (6 bases). The germline V gene encodes CDR1 SNHLY and CDR2 FYNNEI. The CDR3 has 14 amino acids. V dropped 7 bases and J dropped 1 base, with 14 bases sitting between them. CDR3 in DNA: TGTGCCAGCATCTTTGGCGGGGAATCCTACGAGCAGTACTTC. This gives the protein CASIFGGESYEQYF.

The V gene is TRBV30, the J gene TRBJ2-7, with TRBD1 as a possible D gene (6 bases). The DNA matches TRBJ2-1 better at its end, which makes the J call doubtful. The CDR3 is 13 amino acids. The germline CDR1 and CDR2 sequences are GTSNPN and SVGIG (reference sequence). In nucleotides, the CDR3 is TGTGCCTGGAGTGCAGGGGTAGGCTACGAGCAGTTCTTC. This gives the protein CAWSAGVGYEQFF.

This clonotype was detected ten times or more. J is TRBJ2-7 and V is TRBV20-1, with 10 nucleotides matching TRBD1. The junction had 18 bases not matched to a gene; V was cut back by 6 bases and J by 1 base. The CDR3 length is 18 residues. The germline CDR1 and CDR2 sequences are DFQATT and SNEGSKA (reference sequence). The CDR3 is CSASGTGAYIRPSYEQYF. DNA for the CDR3: TGCAGTGCGTCCGGGACAGGGGCCTATATACGACCATCCTACGAGCAGTACTTC.